Shown below are 7 T cell receptor beta chains from a single sample sequenced in a study of blood T cells in healthy people across ages. Through a sample-barcoded 5' primer and a J-beta primer mix, a second PCR was run for 7 to 11 cycles. TCRdb passed the 5' RACE reads through MiXCR, listing each CDR3 protein once. In the table there are about 1.4 million distinct CDR3 sequences, approximately 59% of which are singletons. The sequenced material came from blood. These TCRs come from a man aged 18 to 29 in good health.

This chain connects TRBV5-1 to TRBJ2-5, with 7 bases lining up with TRBD2. The J call may be in error: the DNA end matches TRBJ2-7 better. Germline V gives CDR1 SGHRS, CDR2 YFSETQ. The CDR3 covers 15 residues. CDR3 protein: CASSLAVSGGNEQYF. The CDR3 DNA follows: TGCGCCAGCAGCTTGGCCGTTTCGGGGGGAAACGAGCAGTACTTC.

The chain links TRBV6-1 to TRBJ2-1; 10 bases are a match to TRBD2. The CDR3 runs 15 residues. With V trimmed by 3 bases and J by 8 bases, 7 bases remained unmatched. CDR1 and CDR2 from the germline V gene are MNHNS and SASEGT. CDR3 residues: CASSELAGAVYEQFF. Here the CDR3 DNA reads TGTGCCAGCAGTGAGCTAGCGGGAGCCGTCTATGAGCAGTTCTTC.

In its sample, this clonotype was seen a few times. This chain links TRBV11-2 with TRBJ2-3; tentatively, D is TRBD2 (6 bases). From germline, CDR1 is SGHAT and CDR2 FQNNGV. The length of the CDR3 is 16 residues. V lost 2 bases and J 4 bases, leaving 16 bases between the germline ends. The CDR3 loop reads CASSLSWGDGPDTQYF. Written as DNA, the CDR3 is TGTGCCAGCAGCTTATCTTGGGGGGATGGTCCAGATACGCAGTATTTT.

This chain uses TRBV6-1 with TRBJ2-5; 9 positions agree with TRBD2. V trimming: 3 bases; J trimming: 2 bases; junction bases outside the gene matches: 4. CDR1 is MNHNS and CDR2 is SASEGT in the germline V gene. The CDR3 covers 15 residues. CDR3 sequence: CASSDGTSRQETQYF. The CDR3, as DNA: TGTGCCAGCAGTGACGGGACTAGCCGACAAGAGACCCAGTACTTC.

The rearrangement joins TRBV4-1 to TRBJ2-1; 9 bases line up with TRBD2. The CDR3 loop spans 14 amino acids. V gave up 1 base and J gave up 8 bases; unmatched junction bases: 3. Germline V gives CDR1 MGHRA, CDR2 YSYEKL. The CDR3 loop reads CASSQVAGGHEQFF. The CDR3 DNA is TGCGCCAGCAGCCAAGTTGCGGGGGGGCATGAGCAGTTCTTC.

The chain uses TRBV4-3 and TRBJ1-5; no clear D. The CDR3 consists of 13 residues. CDR1 is LGHNA and CDR2 is YSLEER in the germline V gene. Trimming cost V 1 base and J 7 bases, with 8 bases left between them. The CDR3 protein is CASSQGSKQPQHF. The CDR3 coding sequence is TGCGCCAGCAGCCAAGGGTCCAAGCAGCCCCAGCATTTT.

This chain uses TRBV7-9 with TRBJ2-3; D perhaps matches TRBD1 (6 bases). Germline assignment: CDR1 SEHNR and CDR2 FQNEAQ (reference sequence). V shed 5 bases and J shed 4 bases, with 13 bases lying between them. This CDR3 is 14 amino acids long. DNA for the CDR3: TGTGCCAGCAGCCCAGGGGCTAGTCCAGATACGCAGTATTTT. Translation gives CASSPGASPDTQYF.